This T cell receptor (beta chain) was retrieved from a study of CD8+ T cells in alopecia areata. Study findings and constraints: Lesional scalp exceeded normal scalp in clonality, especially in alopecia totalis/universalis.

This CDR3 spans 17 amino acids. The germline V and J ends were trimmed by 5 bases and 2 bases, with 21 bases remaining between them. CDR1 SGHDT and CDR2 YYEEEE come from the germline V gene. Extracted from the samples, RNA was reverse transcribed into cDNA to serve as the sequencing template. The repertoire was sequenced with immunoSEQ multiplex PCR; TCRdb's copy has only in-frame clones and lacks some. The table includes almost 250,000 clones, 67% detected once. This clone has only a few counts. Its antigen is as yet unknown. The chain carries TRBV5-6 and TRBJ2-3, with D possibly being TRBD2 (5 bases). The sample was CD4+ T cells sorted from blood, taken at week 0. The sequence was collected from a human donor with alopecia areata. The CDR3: CASRKDPTRPHTDTQYF. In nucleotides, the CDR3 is TGTGCCAGCAGAAAGGACCCCACTAGACCCCACACAGATACGCAGTATTTT.